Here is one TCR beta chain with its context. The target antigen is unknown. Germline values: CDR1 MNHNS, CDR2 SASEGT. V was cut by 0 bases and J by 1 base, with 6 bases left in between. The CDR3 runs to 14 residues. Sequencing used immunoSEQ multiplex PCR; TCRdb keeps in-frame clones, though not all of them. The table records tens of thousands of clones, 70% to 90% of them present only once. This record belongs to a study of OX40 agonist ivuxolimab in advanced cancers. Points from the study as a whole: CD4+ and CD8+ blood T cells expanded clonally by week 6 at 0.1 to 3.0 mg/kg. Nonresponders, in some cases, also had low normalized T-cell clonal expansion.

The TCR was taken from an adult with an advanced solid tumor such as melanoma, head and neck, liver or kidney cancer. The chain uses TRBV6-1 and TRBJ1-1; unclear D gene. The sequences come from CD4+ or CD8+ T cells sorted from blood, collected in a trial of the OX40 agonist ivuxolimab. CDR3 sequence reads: CASSEAVKNTEAFF. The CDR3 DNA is TGTGCCAGCAGTGAAGCGGTCAAGAACACTGAAGCTTTCTTT.